Each of the 27 T cell receptor beta chains below was sequenced from the same sample in a study of cytomegalovirus exposure and HLA in healthy donors. The PCR contained 60 Vbeta and 13 Jbeta primers. Profiled with immunoSEQ multiplex PCR; TCRdb holds only in-frame clones, not every one. The repertoire holds under 150,000 clones, with around three quarters as singletons. Sequencing was done on a sample of PBMCs. These receptors were collected from a woman in her fifties or sixties in good health and CMV-seronegative.

The gene calls are TRBV9 and TRBJ2-1, with D perhaps TRBD2 (6 bases). The CDR3 has 14 amino acids. Germline CDR1 SGDLS, CDR2 YYNGEE. The ends were cut back, 2 bases at V and 1 base at J, with 7 bases in the middle. The CDR3 DNA follows: TGTGCCAGCAGCGTGGGGAGGTCCTACAATGAGCAGTTCTTC. This sequence encodes CASSVGRSYNEQFF. The full variable domain, completed using reference TRBV9 and TRBJ2-1, is DSGVTQTPKHLITATGQRVTLRCSPRSGDLSVYWYQQSLDQGLQFLIQYYNGEERAKGNILERFSAQQFPDLHSELNLSSLELGDSALYFCASSVGRSYNEQFFGPGTRLTVL.

The chain's CDR3 is CASSGWETRLTSTDTQYF. CDR3 bases: TGCGCCAGCAGTGGGTGGGAGACCCGGCTAACTAGCACAGATACGCAGTATTTT. V usage is TRBV10-2 and J usage is TRBJ2-3, with D possibly being TRBD2 (5 bases). Germline-derived CDR1 and CDR2 are WSHSY and SAAADI. The V end was cut by 4 bases, the J end by 0 bases, with 20 bases between. The CDR3 runs to 18 residues.

This clone was picked up one time. This chain uses TRBV9 with TRBJ2-5; no firm D call. This CDR3 contains 15 residues. V was trimmed by 0 bases and J by 4 bases, leaving 13 bases between them. CDR1 and CDR2 (germline): SGDLS, YYNGEE. The CDR3 sequence: CASSVGLGWSETQYF. The CDR3 DNA is TGTGCCAGCAGCGTAGGTCTAGGTTGGTCAGAGACCCAGTACTTC.

This clone appeared a single time. This chain joins TRBV18 and TRBJ1-3; 10 positions match TRBD1. Germline CDR1 reads KGHSH; CDR2 reads LQKENI. This CDR3 has 20 amino acids. V was pared by 3 bases and J by 5 bases, with 19 bases of the junction left unmatched. The CDR3 protein is CASSPILNTRDRGSRNTIYF. CDR3 nucleotides: TGTGCCAGCTCACCCATACTAAATACCCGGGACAGGGGTTCGCGAAACACCATATATTTT.

CDR3 sequence (DNA): TGTGCCAGCAGCCCACAGGGTAACCTAGCCAAAAACATTCAGTACTTC. This codes for CASSPQGNLAKNIQYF. This chain connects TRBV7-9 to TRBJ2-4; tentatively, D is TRBD1 (6 bases). The V gene's germline CDR1 is SEHNR and CDR2 FQNEAQ (reference sequence). The CDR3 runs 16 residues. Trimming took off 5 bases at V and 0 bases at J, with 14 bases between the two ends.

This clone occurred once. The V gene is TRBV9, the J gene TRBJ1-1; D is unclear. CDR1 SGDLS and CDR2 YYNGEE come from the germline V gene. Deletions cut 5 bases from V and 0 bases from J, with 14 bases between. This CDR3 contains 15 residues. The CDR3 DNA sequence: TGTGCCAGCAGGGAATCGGGAGCCATGAACACTGAAGCTTTCTTT. Protein product: CASRESGAMNTEAFF. Variable domain in full (rest from reference TRBV9 and TRBJ1-1): DSGVTQTPKHLITATGQRVTLRCSPRSGDLSVYWYQQSLDQGLQFLIQYYNGEERAKGNILERFSAQQFPDLHSELNLSSLELGDSALYFCASRESGAMNTEAFFGQGTRLTVV.

The chain has TRBV7-2 and TRBJ2-1; TRBD2 matches 13 bases. CDR1 is SGHTA, CDR2 FQGNSA, per germline. The CDR3 covers 15 residues. J lost 6 bases, V lost 5 bases, and 4 bases had no gene match. This CDR3 is CASSRGLAGVNEQFF. DNA for the CDR3: TGTGCCAGCAGCCGAGGACTAGCGGGAGTCAATGAGCAGTTCTTC.

This clone was seen just once. Germline is not matched at one junction end, which may reflect a read error. The chain links TRBV7-7 to TRBJ2-3; D might be TRBD1 (5 bases). CDR1 SSHAT and CDR2 FNYEAQ come from the germline V gene (reference sequence). The CDR3 spans 13 residues. The CDR3 sequence is CASSTGAPDTQYF. The DNA for the CDR3 is TGTGCTAGCAGCACAGGTGCCCCAGATACGCAGTATTTT.

J is TRBJ1-1 and V is TRBV29-1, with D unclear. V was pared by 0 bases and J by 0 bases, with 20 bases between. This CDR3 has 18 amino acids. Looked up from germline, CDR1 is SQVTM and CDR2 is ANQGSEA. CDR3 amino acids: CSVEDPPSSLFMNTEAFF. The CDR3 bases are TGCAGCGTTGAAGATCCCCCCTCCTCACTGTTTATGAACACTGAAGCTTTCTTT.

The chain links TRBV29-1 to TRBJ2-3; TRBD2 agrees at 10 bases. This CDR3 is 17 amino acids long. The V and J ends lost 3 bases and 1 base, in that order; junction bases with no gene match: 10. CDR1 SQVTM and CDR2 ANQGSEA come from the germline V gene. Here the CDR3 reads CSVEGEAGGPGTDTQYF. CDR3 coding DNA: TGCAGCGTTGAGGGGGAAGCGGGAGGGCCGGGCACAGATACGCAGTATTTT.

The chain recombines TRBV7-2 with TRBJ2-5, with TRBD1 as a possible D gene (6 bases). Germline-derived CDR1 and CDR2 are SGHTA and FQGNSA. The CDR3 is 16 residues long. With 4 bases removed from V and 1 base from J, the gap between germline ends came to 16 bases. CDR3 in DNA: TGTGCCAGCAGCTCGGGGACACCCGTGGGCCAAGAGACCCAGTACTTC. Translation gives CASSSGTPVGQETQYF.

This chain links TRBV5-5 with TRBJ2-3; 10 bases are shared with TRBD2. Germline lookup yields CDR1 SGHKS and CDR2 YYEKEE (reference sequence). V lost 4 bases to trimming and J lost 6 bases; unmatched junction nucleotides: 17. The CDR3 runs 18 residues. Written as DNA, the CDR3 is TGTGCCAGCAGCCCCGGGACTAGCGTGGTGCCTAGACTGGATACGCAGTATTTT. Encoded protein: CASSPGTSVVPRLDTQYF.

The chain couples TRBV18 to TRBJ2-3; TRBD2 matches at 7 bases. J was trimmed by 4 bases and V by 1 base; bases with no gene match: 11. The CDR3 covers 17 residues. Germline assignment: CDR1 KGHSH and CDR2 LQKENI. The DNA of the CDR3 is TGTGCCAGCTCACCACGTGTTCGAACGGGGGGTCCAGATACGCAGTATTTT. Translation: CASSPRVRTGGPDTQYF.

V usage is TRBV11-2 and J usage is TRBJ1-1; 7 positions agree with TRBD1. Germline V gives CDR1 SGHAT, CDR2 FQNNGV. With V trimmed by 3 bases and J by 6 bases, 7 bases remained unmatched. This CDR3 comprises 14 residues. In DNA, the CDR3 is TGTGCCAGCAGCTTTCCTGACAGGGCTGCTGAAGCTTTCTTT. This encodes CASSFPDRAAEAFF.

The rearrangement uses TRBV5-1 and TRBJ2-7; the D gene is possibly TRBD2 (6 bases). This CDR3 region has 18 residues. Deletions cut 0 bases from V and 1 base from J, with 20 bases between. The germline CDR1 and CDR2 sequences are SGHRS and YFSETQ. This CDR3 is CASSLGHRPRGRSYEQYF. In DNA form, the CDR3 reads TGCGCCAGCAGCTTGGGTCACAGGCCCCGGGGGAGATCCTACGAGCAGTACTTC.

The table lists this clone with a count of one. The rearrangement links TRBV29-1 to TRBJ1-1; D not resolved. This CDR3 has 11 amino acids. Germline V gene data show CDR1 as SQVTM and CDR2 as ANQGSEA. V was pared by 5 bases and J by 1 base, with 5 bases between. The CDR3 loop is CSVLRNTEAFF. For the CDR3, the DNA is TGCAGCGTTCTGCGGAACACTGAAGCTTTCTTT.

V and J are TRBV7-2 and TRBJ1-1; D is ambiguous. CDR1 is SGHTA, CDR2 FQGNSA, per germline. The CDR3 covers 13 residues. V lost 5 bases to trimming and J lost 6 bases, with 13 bases between them. The CDR3 DNA is TGTGCCAGCAGCCCGATAAGCCGTCCTGAAGCTTTCTTT. Translation gives CASSPISRPEAFF.

This clone was seen a handful of times. The chain is built from TRBV9 and TRBJ2-7, with a tentative D call TRBD2 (5 bases). CDR1 and CDR2 (germline): SGDLS, YYNGEE. The CDR3 runs to 14 residues. The V end was cut by 0 bases, the J end by 1 base, with 8 bases between. This chain's CDR3 is CASSVEAGSYEQYF. The CDR3 nucleotides read TGTGCCAGCAGCGTAGAGGCGGGTTCCTACGAGCAGTACTTC. The full variable domain, in which reference TRBV9 and TRBJ2-7 provide the parts outside the CDR3, is DSGVTQTPKHLITATGQRVTLRCSPRSGDLSVYWYQQSLDQGLQFLIQYYNGEERAKGNILERFSAQQFPDLHSELNLSSLELGDSALYFCASSVEAGSYEQYFGPGTRLTVT.

The CDR3 here is CASSPLERAGELFF. The CDR3 region has the DNA TGTGCCAGCTCACCACTAGAGAGGGCCGGGGAGCTGTTTTTT. The chain employs TRBV18 and TRBJ2-2; D perhaps matches TRBD2 (5 bases). With 1 base removed from V and 6 bases from J, the gap between germline ends came to 9 bases. This CDR3 region has 14 residues. Germline V CDR1 and CDR2: KGHSH, LQKENI.

The chain has TRBV2 and TRBJ2-3, with D tentatively TRBD2 (6 bases). Germline CDR1 and CDR2: SNHLY and FYNNEI. Trimming removed 1 base at V and 1 base at J, with 9 bases between. This CDR3 comprises 15 residues. The CDR3 here is CASSEGASGTDTQYF. The CDR3 DNA follows: TGTGCCAGCAGTGAAGGGGCTAGCGGCACAGATACGCAGTATTTT.

The V call is TRBV30, the J call TRBJ2-5, with a tentative D call TRBD2 (6 bases). Trimming stripped 2 bases from V and 5 bases from J, with 12 bases between. Germline-derived CDR1 and CDR2 are GTSNPN and SVGIG (reference sequence). This CDR3 contains 13 residues. CDR3 bases: TGTGCCTGGAGTCTAGGTAGCGGTGAGACCCAGTACTTC. Translating gives CAWSLGSGETQYF.

This clone was seen only once. The chain combines TRBV15 with TRBJ2-3, with D uncertain. Trimming took off 6 bases at V and 2 bases at J, with 6 bases between the two ends. Germline CDR1 reads LNHNV; CDR2 reads YYDKDF (reference sequence). The CDR3 consists of 12 residues. CDR3 sequence: CATRGVTDTQYF. CDR3 DNA sequence: TGTGCCACCAGAGGAGTCACAGATACGCAGTATTTT. The full variable domain, its missing parts supplied by reference TRBV15 and TRBJ2-3, is DAMVIQNPRYQVTQFGKPVTLSCSQTLNHNVMYWYQQKSSQAPKLLFHYYDKDFNNEADTPDNFQSRRPNTSFCFLDIRSPGLGDTAMYLCATRGVTDTQYFGPGTRLTVL.

The rearrangement joins TRBV9 to TRBJ1-2; weak D call: TRBD1 (6 bases). With 0 bases removed from V and 4 bases from J, the gap between germline ends came to 13 bases. Germline lookup yields CDR1 SGDLS and CDR2 YYNGEE. The CDR3 spans 15 residues. The CDR3 DNA reads as TGTGCCAGCAGCGTAGCCAGGGGAGCGTCCTATGGCTACACCTTC. Protein product: CASSVARGASYGYTF.

V usage is TRBV11-2 and J usage is TRBJ1-1; perhaps TRBD1 as D (6 bases). The germline V gene encodes CDR1 SGHAT and CDR2 FQNNGV. The CDR3 sequence is 16 residues long. The V gene lost 1 base and the J gene lost 0 bases, with 12 bases spanning the gap. This CDR3 reads CASSLGTGLMNTEAFF. The DNA of the CDR3 is TGTGCCAGCAGCTTAGGCACAGGGCTCATGAACACTGAAGCTTTCTTT.

The chain links TRBV7-9 to TRBJ1-2; D gene uncertain. The germline V and J ends were trimmed by 2 bases and 2 bases, with 9 bases remaining between them. The V gene's germline CDR1 is SEHNR and CDR2 FQNEAQ (reference sequence). This CDR3 contains 14 residues. CDR3 in amino acids: CASSLSTQNYGYTF. DNA for the CDR3: TGTGCCAGCAGCTTATCGACACAGAACTATGGCTACACCTTC.

The chain is built from TRBV30 and TRBJ1-2; perhaps TRBD1 as D (6 bases). Trimming shortened V by 1 base and J by 4 bases, and 25 bases separated the two germline ends. The germline V gene has CDR1 GTSNPN and CDR2 SVGIG (reference sequence). This CDR3 has 18 residues. CDR3 DNA: TGTGCCTGGAGTGCGCGGCGGGAGACAGGTCGTATAAGCTATGGCTACACCTTC. This translates into CAWSARRETGRISYGYTF.

The chain recombines TRBV28 with TRBJ1-2; D gene uncertain. Germline V lookup: CDR1 MDHEN, CDR2 SYDVKM. V lost 4 bases and J lost 8, with 11 bases in between. The CDR3 covers 12 residues. The DNA for the CDR3 is TGTGCCAGCAGTTATGCGGTTAGGGGCTACACCTTC. Its translation is CASSYAVRGYTF.